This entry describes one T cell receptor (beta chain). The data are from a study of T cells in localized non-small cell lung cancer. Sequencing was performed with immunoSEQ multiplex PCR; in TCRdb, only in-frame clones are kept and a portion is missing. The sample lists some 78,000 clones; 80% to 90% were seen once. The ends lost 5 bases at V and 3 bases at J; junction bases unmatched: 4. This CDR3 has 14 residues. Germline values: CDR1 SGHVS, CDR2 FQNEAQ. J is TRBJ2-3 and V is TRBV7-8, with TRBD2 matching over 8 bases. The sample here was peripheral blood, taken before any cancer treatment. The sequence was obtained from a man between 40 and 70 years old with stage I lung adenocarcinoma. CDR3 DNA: TGTGCCAGCAGCCGAACTAGCGGAACAGATACGCAGTATTTT. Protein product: CASSRTSGTDTQYF.